This TCR beta chain emerged from a study of blood T cell repertoires in COVID-19 (dated by TCRdb to the early 2020s). About the study as a whole: Samples covering the acute and convalescent phases of COVID-19 were provided by collaborators in the United States, Italy and Spain. Samples were obtained from the ongoing ImmuneRACE study (first 160 participants) and from over 1,000 subjects provided by 6 global collaborators. The repertoires were released in a freely available public database meant as a resource for research on the immune response to SARS-CoV-2. Where available, HLA class I and class II types were obtained from metadata supplied by the sample provider rather than from assay-based typing. The sample metadata nearly always contained a de-identified subject ID, COVID-19 status, age in years and sex. Subjects who had been exposed to COVID-19, were actively infected with it, or had recovered from it provided the deeply sampled blood TCRbeta repertoires that made up the dataset. The prospective study material was composed of cDNA or gDNA derived from T cells, B-cell-depleted T cells, or PBMCs. What the authors observed across the whole study: The amount of clinical and demographic metadata varied by source and participant and was provided uncurated.

TCRbeta CDR3 regions were amplified from genomic DNA using the immunoSEQ Assay, a bias-controlled multiplex PCR. The paper's data handling went like this. The number of nucleated cells in each sample was estimated from the amplification of reference gene primers within the assay. Sequence reads were collapsed and filtered to measure the absolute abundance of every unique TCRbeta CDR3 rearrangement. Productive Simpson clonality was computed per sample as the square root of Simpson's diversity index over productive rearrangements. TCRdb obtained this table from immuneACCESS and retained in-frame rearrangements with V and J assigned. These tables miss some clones; where compared with another copy, unresolved V genes account for less than half of the shortfall, and the remainder is unexplained. That table furnishes V, J and clone size, whereas the DNA furnished D and trimming. The sample table records approximately 210,000 clones; around 90% of these occur just once. The biggest ten clones account for around 1.2% of the sample.

Including cysteine and phenylalanine, the CDR3 has 13 amino acids. The DNA shown is the 39-base CDR3, in frame from base 1. Relative to germline, V is 6 bases shorter and J is 5 bases shorter, with 10 bases between their ends. Via the germline V gene, CDR1 is SGHAT and CDR2 FQNNGV. Whole blood was collected in K2EDTA tubes by collaborating institutions according to the institutions' own protocols. For TCRbeta analysis, collaborators shipped samples as frozen whole blood, isolated PBMCs, or DNA extracted from either of those sample types. As for this clone: There is no known antigen for this receptor. There are no base qualities to consult, and no much larger clone falls within one base.

The sequence is built from TRBV11-2 and TRBJ2-2; D gene: possibly TRBD2, on 5 matching bases. Source material: peripheral blood. The receptor comes from a man aged 30 to 45 with acute or convalescent COVID-19. The sequence in DNA is TGTGCCAGCAGAAACACGGGGACCGGGGAGCTGTTTTTT. This gives the protein CASRNTGTGELFF.